This entry lists 6 T cell receptor beta chains sequenced from one sample in a study of multiple sclerosis patients with progressive multifocal leukoencephalopathy. Sample time point: about six months of natalizumab therapy. The repertoire was sequenced with immunoSEQ multiplex PCR; TCRdb's copy has only in-frame clones and lacks some. The repertoire holds 25,000 to 35,000 clones, with 89% as singletons. This material consisted of PBMCs, taken from a patient treated with natalizumab. These TCRs come from a human donor with multiple sclerosis.

The V gene is TRBV4-3, the J gene TRBJ1-2; D not certain. CDR3 length equals 13 residues. From germline, CDR1 is LGHNA and CDR2 YSLEER. V shed 0 bases and J shed 4 bases, with 6 bases lying between them. The CDR3 DNA follows: TGCGCCAGCAGCCAAGAGTACCTCTATGGCTACACCTTC. Protein product: CASSQEYLYGYTF.

The CDR3, as DNA: TGTGCCAGCATGTCCCACAGGGGGCACGAGACCCAGTACTTC. It yields the protein CASMSHRGHETQYF. This sequence joins TRBV27 and TRBJ2-5, with 9 nucleotides matching TRBD1. V shed 7 bases and J 5 bases; nucleotides not matched to a gene: 8. From germline, CDR1 is MNHEY and CDR2 SMNVEV (reference sequence). The CDR3 contains 14 residues.

This clone was recorded a few times. This chain joins TRBV10-3 and TRBJ1-1, with TRBD1 identical over 8 bases. The V and J ends lost 9 bases and 3 bases, in that order; junction bases with no gene match: 0. The CDR3 is 11 residues long. Looked up from germline, CDR1 is ENHRY and CDR2 is SYGVKD. The CDR3: CAIQGDTEAFF. The CDR3 DNA follows: TGTGCCATACAGGGGGACACTGAAGCTTTCTTT.

V gene TRBV9 combines with J gene TRBJ2-1, with 9 bases fitting TRBD1. The germline V gene has CDR1 SGDLS and CDR2 YYNGEE. The CDR3 consists of 17 residues. The J segment lost 5 bases and the V segment lost 0 bases, leaving 9 bases of the junction unmatched. CDR3 residues: CASSVAVWRDRDNEQFF. Here the CDR3 DNA reads TGTGCCAGCAGCGTAGCGGTGTGGAGGGACAGGGACAATGAGCAGTTCTTC. Supplemented by reference TRBV9 and TRBJ2-1, the full variable domain reads DSGVTQTPKHLITATGQRVTLRCSPRSGDLSVYWYQQSLDQGLQFLIQYYNGEERAKGNILERFSAQQFPDLHSELNLSSLELGDSALYFCASSVAVWRDRDNEQFFGPGTRLTVL.

This chain uses TRBV13 with TRBJ2-7; D could derive from TRBD1 or TRBD2 (6 bases each). Germline V gives CDR1 PRHDT, CDR2 FYEKMQ (reference sequence). CDR3 size: 16 residues. V dropped 5 bases and J dropped 2 bases, with 19 bases sitting between them. This chain's CDR3 is CASSHQGLQGPYEQYF. The CDR3 DNA sequence: TGTGCCAGCAGCCACCAAGGACTACAGGGCCCCTACGAGCAGTACTTC.

The chain employs TRBV7-3 and TRBJ2-2; 8 bases match TRBD2. Germline CDR1 SGHTA, CDR2 FQGTGA. There are 14 residues in the CDR3. Trimming cost V 6 bases and J 6 bases; bases outside gene matches: 6. CDR3: CASRSGGEAGELFF. The CDR3 DNA reads TGTGCCAGCAGGTCGGGAGGGGAGGCCGGGGAGCTGTTTTTT.